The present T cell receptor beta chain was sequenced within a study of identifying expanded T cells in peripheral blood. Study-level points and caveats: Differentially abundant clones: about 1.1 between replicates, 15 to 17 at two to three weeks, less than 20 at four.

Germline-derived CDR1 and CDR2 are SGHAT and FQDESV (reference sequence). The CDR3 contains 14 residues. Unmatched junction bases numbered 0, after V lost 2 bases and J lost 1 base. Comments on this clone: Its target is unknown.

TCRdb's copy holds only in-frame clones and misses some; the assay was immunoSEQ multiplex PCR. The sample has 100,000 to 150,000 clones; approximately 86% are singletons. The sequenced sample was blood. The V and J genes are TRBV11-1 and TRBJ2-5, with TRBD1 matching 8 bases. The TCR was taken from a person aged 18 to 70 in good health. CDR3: CASSLQGAQETQYF. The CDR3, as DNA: TGTGCCAGCAGCTTACAGGGGGCCCAAGAGACCCAGTACTTC.